Presented here are 18 T cell receptor beta chains from one specimen sequenced in a study of blood T cell repertoires in COVID-19. The repertoire was sequenced with immunoSEQ multiplex PCR; TCRdb's copy has only in-frame clones and lacks some. Of roughly 200,000 clones in the sample, more than 80% were seen once. The sequenced sample was PBMCs or T cells enriched from blood (not recorded which). All receptors derive from a woman between 40 and 50 years old with acute COVID-19.

This clone was counted a few times. This rearrangement joins TRBV19 to TRBJ1-5, with D unresolved. With 6 bases removed from V and 3 bases from J, the gap between germline ends came to 9 bases. There are 13 residues in the CDR3. Germline values: CDR1 LNHDA, CDR2 SQIVND (reference sequence). The CDR3 spells CASREGPNQPQHF. CDR3 DNA sequence: TGTGCCAGTAGAGAGGGCCCCAATCAGCCCCAGCATTTT.

V and J are TRBV9 and TRBJ1-3; D is unclear. The length of the CDR3 is 15 residues. With 0 bases removed from V and 4 bases from J, the gap between germline ends came to 11 bases. The germline V gene encodes CDR1 SGDLS and CDR2 YYNGEE. CDR3 region: CASSVESGKGNTIYF. CDR3 sequence (DNA): TGTGCCAGCAGCGTAGAGTCGGGGAAGGGAAACACCATATATTTT. Full variable domain (outside the CDR3, taken from reference TRBV9 and TRBJ1-3): DSGVTQTPKHLITATGQRVTLRCSPRSGDLSVYWYQQSLDQGLQFLIQYYNGEERAKGNILERFSAQQFPDLHSELNLSSLELGDSALYFCASSVESGKGNTIYFGEGSWLTVV.

The chain has TRBV30 and TRBJ1-1; 12 bases agree with TRBD1. The V segment lost 8 bases and the J segment 10 bases; nucleotides outside the gene matches: 26. The CDR3 consists of 18 residues. Germline V gene lookup returns CDR1 GTSNPN and CDR2 SVGIG (reference sequence). The CDR3 nucleotides are TGTGCCCTACACCGGGACAGGGGGCGATCGGGGTCGGGAATGAGAGCTTTCTTT. Translation gives CALHRDRGRSGSGMRAFF.

This clone was picked up a small number of times. This chain connects TRBV2 to TRBJ1-6; D is unresolved. The ends were cut back, 10 bases at V and 10 bases at J, with 23 bases in the middle. CDR3 length: 15 amino acids. CDR1 is SNHLY and CDR2 is FYNNEI in the germline V gene. CDR3 loop: CATVTSPQTGSPLHF. CDR3 coding DNA: TGTGCCACCGTGACGAGTCCCCAAACGGGGTCACCCCTCCACTTT.

The gene calls are TRBV19 and TRBJ1-1, with a weak D call TRBD1 (5 bases). The CDR3 runs to 14 residues. Germline CDR1 is LNHDA and CDR2 is SQIVND (reference sequence). V was cut by 5 bases and J by 0 bases, with 10 bases left in between. The CDR3: CASSVQGVNTEAFF. CDR3 in DNA: TGTGCCAGTAGTGTTCAGGGTGTGAACACTGAAGCTTTCTTT.

This clone has only a few counts. The chain joins TRBV12-3 or TRBV12-4 to TRBJ1-2, with D possibly TRBD1 on 5 matching bases. The CDR3 has 11 residues. Trimming left V 5 bases short and J 7 bases short, with 8 bases between. In DNA form, the CDR3 reads TGTGCCAGCAGTCCAGGGTCTGGCTACACCTTC. The encoded protein is CASSPGSGYTF.

The rearrangement joins TRBV2 to TRBJ2-3; 8 bases match TRBD2. This CDR3 spans 15 amino acids. CDR1 SNHLY and CDR2 FYNNEI come from the germline V gene. The V and J ends lost 6 bases and 2 bases, in that order; junction bases with no gene match: 7. The CDR3 coding sequence is TGTGCCAGCAGCCGTGAAGCGGGGGTCACAGATACGCAGTATTTT. Its protein product is CASSREAGVTDTQYF. Looking up the rest from reference TRBV2 and TRBJ2-3 gives the full variable domain: EPEVTQTPSHQVTQMGQEVILRCVPISNHLYFYWYRQILGQKVEFLVSFYNNEISEKSEIFDDQFSVERPDGSNFTLKIRSTKLEDSAMYFCASSREAGVTDTQYFGPGTRLTVL.

This chain joins TRBV7-3 and TRBJ2-7; TRBD1 aligns across 10 bases. Per the germline V gene, CDR1 is SGHTA and CDR2 is FQGTGA. The CDR3 extends over 14 amino acids. The trim removed 4 bases at V and 4 bases at J, leaving 4 bases unmatched. In nucleotides, the CDR3 is TGTGCCAGCAGCTCGACAGGGGGCAGGTACGAGCAGTACTTC. Its translation is CASSSTGGRYEQYF.

This clone appeared a single time. V gene TRBV7-6 combines with J gene TRBJ2-3; 9 bases fit TRBD2. CDR1 is SGHVS and CDR2 is FNYEAQ in the germline V gene. V trimming: 1 base; J trimming: 5 bases; junction bases outside the gene matches: 4. This CDR3 is built from 15 residues. CDR3 in amino acids: CASSLVARGGDTQYF. In DNA form, the CDR3 reads TGTGCCAGCAGCTTAGTTGCGCGGGGGGGAGATACGCAGTATTTT.

V gene TRBV2 combines with J gene TRBJ1-6, with 8 bases that match TRBD1. J lost 8 bases, V lost 10 bases, and 13 bases had no gene match. The CDR3 extends over 15 amino acids. Germline assignment: CDR1 SNHLY and CDR2 FYNNEI. The CDR3 reads CAINGEVRGHSPLHF. CDR3 nucleotides: TGTGCCATAAACGGGGAAGTCAGGGGGCATTCACCCCTCCACTTT. The full variable domain, completed using reference TRBV2 and TRBJ1-6, is EPEVTQTPSHQVTQMGQEVILRCVPISNHLYFYWYRQILGQKVEFLVSFYNNEISEKSEIFDDQFSVERPDGSNFTLKIRSTKLEDSAMYFCAINGEVRGHSPLHFGNGTRLTVT.

V is TRBV10-2 and J is TRBJ1-5, with 7 bases lining up with TRBD1. This CDR3 comprises 18 residues. With V trimmed by 6 bases and J by 3 bases, 17 bases remained unmatched. The germline gives CDR1 WSHSY, CDR2 SAAADI. CDR3 bases: TGCGCCAGCAGCGCAATCCGGGACAGATATAGTTCCAATCAGCCCCAGCATTTT. Its translation is CASSAIRDRYSSNQPQHF.

This clone was observed a handful of times. This chain connects TRBV9 to TRBJ1-1; TRBD1 might be the D (5 bases). Germline V lookup: CDR1 SGDLS, CDR2 YYNGEE. The CDR3 totals 14 residues. The V and J ends lost 3 bases and 5 bases respectively, with 14 bases between them. CDR3 loop: CASSAFDSGTEAFF. The CDR3 nucleotides read TGTGCCAGCAGCGCCTTTGACAGCGGGACTGAAGCTTTCTTT.

The chain employs TRBV7-9 and TRBJ1-4; unclear D gene. The CDR3 has 12 amino acids. V was trimmed by 5 bases and J by 8 bases, leaving 9 bases between them. Germline-derived CDR1 and CDR2 are SEHNR and FQNEAQ (reference sequence). Here the CDR3 DNA reads TGTGCCAGCAGCGCCCGGGGAGAAAAACTGTTTTTT. Its protein is CASSARGEKLFF.

The gene calls are TRBV6-2 or TRBV6-3 and TRBJ1-2, with D hard to call. Trimming shortened V by 2 bases and J by 4 bases, and 17 bases separated the two germline ends. The CDR3 is 16 residues long. The germline CDR1 and CDR2 sequences are MNHEY and SVGEGT. The CDR3 region has the DNA TGTGCCAGCAGTTACGGGCAGGCCCAAATCTCCTATGGCTACACCTTC. This sequence encodes CASSYGQAQISYGYTF.

This chain joins TRBV11-2 and TRBJ1-4, with 9 bases matching TRBD1. V lost 4 bases, J lost 0 bases, and 3 bases stayed unmatched. The CDR3 runs to 16 residues. Germline CDR1 reads SGHAT; CDR2 reads FQNNGV. The CDR3: CASSSGQGTTNEKLFF. CDR3 coding DNA: TGTGCCAGCAGCTCCGGACAGGGGACAACTAATGAAAAACTGTTTTTT.

The chain combines TRBV27 with TRBJ1-4, with 9 bases fitting TRBD1. Germline loops: CDR1 MNHEY, CDR2 SMNVEV (reference sequence). With V trimmed by 7 bases and J by 8 bases, 8 bases remained unmatched. The CDR3 has 14 residues. The CDR3 sequence is CASIGRQGGEKLFF. The CDR3 region has the DNA TGTGCCAGCATAGGGAGACAGGGGGGAGAAAAACTGTTTTTT.

The chain employs TRBV4-1 and TRBJ1-1; 9 nucleotides agree with TRBD1. Germline CDR1 reads MGHRA; CDR2 reads YSYEKL. The CDR3 is made up of 15 amino acids. The V gene end was trimmed by 0 bases and the J gene end by 9 bases; junction bases not matched to a gene: 8. DNA of the CDR3: TGCGCCAGCAGCCAAGATGTCAACAGGGGGCAAAAAGCTTTCTTT. It codes for CASSQDVNRGQKAFF.

The rearrangement uses TRBV2 and TRBJ1-6, with a possible D match to TRBD1 (6 bases). The CDR3 extends over 14 amino acids. Germline V gives CDR1 SNHLY, CDR2 FYNNEI. V dropped 1 base and J dropped 10 bases, with 11 bases sitting between them. CDR3 nucleotide sequence: TGTGCCAGCAGTGAAGGTAGGGGGGGCTCACCCCTCCACTTT. Its translation is CASSEGRGGSPLHF.